Below are 23 T cell receptor beta chains sequenced from a single sample in a study of T cell repertoires and HLA-DP antigens. Method: immunoSEQ multiplex PCR; TCRdb's copy keeps in-frame clones and lacks some. The sample lists 65,000 to 90,000 clones, around 80% occurring once. For these TCRs, the target antigens are not known. Sequenced: CD4+ T cells from PBMCs. These receptors all come from a man aged 55-75 years in good health and CMV-seronegative.

This clone was detected a few times. The chain links TRBV30 to TRBJ1-1; D possibly corresponds to TRBD1 (5 bases). Germline-derived CDR1 and CDR2 are GTSNPN and SVGIG (reference sequence). The V end was cut by 1 base, the J end by 1 base, with 19 bases between. The CDR3 is made up of 17 amino acids. CDR3 amino acids: CAWSDLRGGGANTEAFF. As DNA, the CDR3 is TGTGCCTGGAGTGACCTCCGCGGGGGAGGGGCGAACACTGAAGCTTTCTTT.

J is TRBJ1-2 and V is TRBV2; D is possibly TRBD1 (5 bases). This CDR3 comprises 14 residues. V lost 2 bases to trimming and J lost 2 bases, with 9 bases between them. Per the germline V gene, CDR1 is SNHLY and CDR2 is FYNNEI. In nucleotides, the CDR3 is TGTGCCAGCAGTGAACCCCGGGGGAACTATGGCTACACCTTC. Its protein product is CASSEPRGNYGYTF.

This clone has more than one count but fewer than ten. V and J are TRBV25-1 and TRBJ2-5, with a tentative D call TRBD1 (6 bases). The V and J ends lost 4 bases and 4 bases respectively, with 16 bases between them. The CDR3 contains 15 residues. The V gene's germline CDR1 is MGHDK and CDR2 SYGVNS. The CDR3 is CASSVDSGPSETQYF. The CDR3 coding sequence is TGTGCCAGCAGTGTGGACAGTGGGCCCTCAGAGACCCAGTACTTC.

The chain recombines TRBV28 with TRBJ2-3; D is ambiguous. Looked up from germline, CDR1 is MDHEN and CDR2 is SYDVKM. V was trimmed by 2 bases and J by 2 bases, leaving 11 bases between them. The CDR3 totals 15 residues. CDR3: CASSLLGRVTDTQYF. CDR3 DNA: TGTGCCAGCAGTTTACTCGGCCGAGTCACAGATACGCAGTATTTT.

J is TRBJ2-7 and V is TRBV2; D perhaps matches TRBD1 (6 bases). V gave up 6 bases and J gave up 4 bases, with 7 bases separating them. Germline CDR1 is SNHLY and CDR2 is FYNNEI. This CDR3 comprises 11 residues. The CDR3 DNA follows: TGTGCCAGCAGCCAGGGGTACGAGCAGTACTTC. The encoded protein is CASSQGYEQYF.

The CDR3 loop is CASRLQAGDNEQFF. CDR3 nucleotides: TGCGCCAGCAGACTTCAAGCCGGGGACAATGAGCAGTTCTTC. V and J are TRBV5-1 and TRBJ2-1, with a tentative D call TRBD2 (5 bases). Germline V CDR1 and CDR2: SGHRS, YFSETQ. The CDR3 consists of 14 residues. V gave up 5 bases and J gave up 5 bases, with 14 bases separating them.

The chain links TRBV15 to TRBJ1-2; 7 bases fit TRBD1. V was pared by 0 bases and J by 3 bases, with 4 bases of the junction left unmatched. This CDR3 spans 15 amino acids. Germline CDR1 reads LNHNV; CDR2 reads YYDKDF (reference sequence). CDR3 sequence: CATSRDLGGYYGYTF. In DNA form, the CDR3 reads TGTGCCACCAGCAGAGATTTAGGGGGCTACTATGGCTACACCTTC.

This clone was seen a single time. In nucleotides, the CDR3 is TGCGCCAGCAGCCAAGTGGGACAGGGAAGCAATGAGCAGTTCTTC. Its protein is CASSQVGQGSNEQFF. The chain is built from TRBV4-1 and TRBJ2-1; 9 bases fit TRBD1. Germline trimming cut 1 base from V and 6 bases from J; bases unmatched to any gene: 4. The germline CDR1 and CDR2 sequences are MGHRA and YSYEKL. This CDR3 comprises 15 residues.

The CDR3 reads CASSFRDGAQGAQYF. Here the CDR3 DNA reads TGTGCCAGCAGCTTCCGGGACGGAGCCCAAGGGGCCCAGTACTTC. The rearrangement uses TRBV7-8 and TRBJ2-5; D could derive from TRBD1 or TRBD2 (5 bases each). CDR3 size: 15 residues. Trimming stripped 3 bases from V and 9 bases from J, with 20 bases between. CDR1 and CDR2 (germline): SGHVS, FQNEAQ. Variable domain in full (rest from reference TRBV7-8 and TRBJ2-5): GAGVSQSPRYKVAKRGQDVALRCDPISGHVSLFWYQQALGQGPEFLTYFQNEAQLDKSGLPSDRFFAERPEGSVSTLKIQRTQQEDSAVYLCASSFRDGAQGAQYFGPGTRLLVL.

The chain couples TRBV18 to TRBJ1-6, with 7 bases lining up with TRBD1. CDR1 and CDR2 (germline): KGHSH, LQKENI. V was clipped by 3 bases and J by 8 bases; unmatched bases: 4. CDR3 length: 14 amino acids. The DNA of the CDR3 is TGTGCCAGCTCACCTCGACAGGGTGATTCACCCCTCCACTTT. This codes for CASSPRQGDSPLHF. Based on the CDR3 plus reference TRBV18 and TRBJ1-6, the full variable domain is NAGVMQNPRHLVRRRGQEARLRCSPMKGHSHVYWYRQLPEEGLKFMVYLQKENIIDESGMPKERFSAEFPKEGPSILRIQQVVRGDSAAYFCASSPRQGDSPLHFGNGTRLTVT.

The gene calls are TRBV12-5 and TRBJ2-2, with 11 bases matching TRBD2. Germline V gene data show CDR1 as LGHNT and CDR2 as FRNRAP. The CDR3 sequence is 17 residues long. The ends lost 2 bases at V and 5 bases at J; junction bases unmatched: 7. The CDR3 region is CASGLTLAGGVTGELFF. Written as DNA, the CDR3 is TGTGCTAGTGGTTTGACTCTAGCGGGGGGAGTAACCGGGGAGCTGTTTTTT.

The CDR3 reads CASTTWGNEKLFF. The CDR3 bases are TGTGCCAGCACCACGTGGGGTAATGAAAAACTGTTTTTT. The gene calls are TRBV6-5 and TRBJ1-4; D remains unclear. The CDR3 runs to 13 residues. The V end was cut by 7 bases, the J end by 4 bases, with 10 bases between. The V gene's germline CDR1 is MNHEY and CDR2 SVGAGI.

The J gene is TRBJ1-3, the V gene TRBV5-5; weak D call: TRBD1 (5 bases). This CDR3 comprises 15 residues. The germline V and J ends were trimmed by 0 bases and 4 bases, with 11 bases remaining between them. Germline V lookup: CDR1 SGHKS, CDR2 YYEKEE (reference sequence). The CDR3 sequence is CASSLAPGPGNTIYF. The CDR3 region has the DNA TGTGCCAGCAGCTTGGCCCCAGGGCCCGGAAACACCATATATTTT.

The chain employs TRBV14 and TRBJ2-5; D remains unclear. This CDR3 comprises 15 residues. With 0 bases removed from V and 7 bases from J, the gap between germline ends came to 15 bases. CDR1 SGHDN and CDR2 FVKESK come from the germline V gene. The CDR3 is CASSQDSGRRGTQYF. The CDR3 DNA is TGTGCCAGCAGCCAAGACTCCGGCCGGAGAGGGACCCAGTACTTC. The full variable domain, with the rest looked up from reference TRBV14 and TRBJ2-5, is EAGVTQFPSHSVIEKGQTVTLRCDPISGHDNLYWYRRVMGKEIKFLLHFVKESKQDESGMPNNRFLAERTGGTYSTLKVQPAELEDSGVYFCASSQDSGRRGTQYFGPGTRLLVL.

The chain joins TRBV19 to TRBJ1-2, with TRBD1 identical over 7 bases. The germline CDR1 and CDR2 sequences are LNHDA and SQIVND (reference sequence). The CDR3 sequence is 14 residues long. The junction had 12 bases not matched to a gene; V was cut back by 6 bases and J by 8 bases. The CDR3 DNA reads as TGTGCCAGTAGCCAAACGACAGGGCTTTGGGGCTACACCTTC. Translating gives CASSQTTGLWGYTF.

This clone was seen a single time. The genes are TRBV15 and TRBJ2-5; TRBD2 matches at 10 bases. This CDR3 comprises 18 residues. Trimming cost V 2 bases and J 1 base; bases outside gene matches: 10. CDR1 is LNHNV and CDR2 is YYDKDF in the germline V gene (reference sequence). CDR3 loop: CATSRPTAWTSGQETQYF. The CDR3 nucleotides read TGTGCCACCAGCAGACCCACCGCGTGGACTAGCGGCCAAGAGACCCAGTACTTC.

This clone was observed a single time. The rearrangement links TRBV6-5 to TRBJ2-1; D is perhaps TRBD2 (6 bases). Germline V CDR1 and CDR2: MNHEY, SVGAGI. The length of the CDR3 is 14 residues. V was pared by 7 bases and J by 1 base, with 11 bases between. Written as DNA, the CDR3 is TGTGCCAGCATGGCGGGACTGTCCTACAATGAGCAGTTCTTC. Its protein product is CASMAGLSYNEQFF.

For the CDR3, the DNA is TGCGCCAGCAGCCCGACGGGACAGGGGGAGACCCAGTACTTC. Translation gives CASSPTGQGETQYF. The genes are TRBV5-1 and TRBJ2-5; 10 positions agree with TRBD1. The V gene's germline CDR1 is SGHRS and CDR2 YFSETQ. CDR3 length equals 14 residues. V dropped 4 bases and J dropped 5; count of bases not matched to a gene: 5. The full variable domain, with the rest looked up from reference TRBV5-1 and TRBJ2-5, is KAGVTQTPRYLIKTRGQQVTLSCSPISGHRSVSWYQQTPGQGLQFLFEYFSETQRNKGNFPGRFSGRQFSNSRSEMNVSTLELGDSALYLCASSPTGQGETQYFGPGTRLLVL.

CDR3 loop: CASYSEGQGNTEAFF. The CDR3 bases are TGTGCCAGCTACTCGGAAGGTCAAGGGAACACTGAAGCTTTCTTT. The V call is TRBV2, the J call TRBJ1-1; unclear D gene. The CDR3 spans 15 residues. Deletions cut 8 bases from V and 1 base from J, with 17 bases between. The germline CDR1 and CDR2 sequences are SNHLY and FYNNEI.

The CDR3 DNA follows: TGTGCCAGCAGCCTCTCATACAATGAGCAGTTCTTC. It is translated as CASSLSYNEQFF. The rearrangement links TRBV28 to TRBJ2-1, with D unclear. CDR1 is MDHEN, CDR2 SYDVKM, per germline. The CDR3 runs to 12 residues. The V end lost 6 bases, the J end lost 4 bases, and 7 bases lay between the germline ends.

The rearrangement joins TRBV6-1 to TRBJ2-7; no definite D call. CDR1 is MNHNS and CDR2 is SASEGT in the germline V gene. V lost 7 bases and J 3 bases, leaving 13 bases between the germline ends. The CDR3 sequence is 13 residues long. The CDR3 region is CASKVSEIYEQYV. DNA for the CDR3: TGTGCCAGCAAAGTGTCGGAAATCTACGAGCAGTACGTC.

In nucleotides, the CDR3 is TGTGCCAGTAGTCCACCCCAGGGGCGAGACACTGAAGCTTTCTTT. It translates to CASSPPQGRDTEAFF. V and J are TRBV19 and TRBJ1-1, with D possibly matching TRBD1 (6 bases). This CDR3 comprises 15 residues. Germline V gives CDR1 LNHDA, CDR2 SQIVND (reference sequence). V was shortened by 5 bases and J by 3 bases, with 16 bases between the two germline ends. Variable domain in full (rest from reference TRBV19 and TRBJ1-1): DGGITQSPKYLFRKEGQNVTLSCEQNLNHDAMYWYRQDPGQGLRLIYYSQIVNDFQKGDIAEGYSVSREKKESFPLTVTSAQKNPTAFYLCASSPPQGRDTEAFFGQGTRLTVV.

This clone was counted a few times. The chain is built from TRBV19 and TRBJ2-5, with 9 bases fitting TRBD1. Germline-derived CDR1 and CDR2 are LNHDA and SQIVND (reference sequence). With V trimmed by 5 bases and J by 5 bases, 9 bases remained unmatched. The CDR3 contains 15 residues. The CDR3 coding sequence is TGTGCCAGTAGTTCCGGGACAGGGTATAGCGAGACCCAGTACTTC. Residues: CASSSGTGYSETQYF.